This T cell receptor (beta chain) originates from a study of blood T cell repertoires in COVID-19. In the study overall: COVID-19 samples from acute and convalescent phases originated in the United States, Italy and Spain. T cells, B-cell-depleted T cells, or PBMCs supplied cDNA or gDNA.

The CDR3 sequence is 18 residues long. Assay used: immunoSEQ multiplex PCR; TCRdb lists only in-frame clones, some missing. The sample lists 300,000 to 400,000 clones; around 86% were seen once. The TCR sequence derives from a man aged 45 to 65 with active or convalescent COVID-19. The sample consisted of peripheral blood. The chain has TRBV7-5 and TRBJ2-4; TRBD2 is the table's D call, not checked against the DNA. TRBV7-5 is shown as a pseudogene. The CDR3 coding sequence is TGTGCCAGAAGCTTAGCGGGACCGACTAGCGGGAGATGGTACATTCAGTACTTC. As protein: CARSLAGPTSGRWYIQYF.